This T cell receptor (beta chain) comes out of a study of blood T cell repertoires in COVID-19. In the study overall: Researchers got acute and convalescent COVID-19 samples from the United States, Italy and Spain.

Libraries were prepared by immunoSEQ multiplex PCR; TCRdb keeps only in-frame clonotypes and omits some of them. The sample lists 200,000 to 300,000 clones; 85% to 90% were seen once. V shed 6 bases and J shed 0 bases, with 17 bases lying between them. Looked up from germline, CDR1 is MGHRA and CDR2 is YSYEKL. The CDR3 runs 16 residues. The chain couples TRBV4-1 to TRBJ1-1; a weak D match, TRBD1 (6 bases). The sequenced sample consisted of peripheral blood. The source is a middle-aged woman with acute or convalescent COVID-19. The CDR3 bases are TGCGCCAGCAGACAAAGTCCGGGACACCTGAACACTGAAGCTTTCTTT. Protein product: CASRQSPGHLNTEAFF.